Listed below are T cell receptor beta chains from one sample, sequenced in a study of cytomegalovirus exposure and HLA in healthy donors. Some clones are missing from TCRdb's copy, which holds only in-frame ones; the method was immunoSEQ multiplex PCR. The sample has about 95,000 clones, about 78% seen once. Input material: PBMCs. These receptors all stem from a middle-aged woman in good health and CMV-seropositive. Each CDR3 is given with its conserved first and last residue. A D gene is named only where the DNA matches it firmly. Expanded clones are given a class, and other clones once, few, many or no size at all.

j_gene: TRBJ1-1; v_gene: TRBV7-3; abundance: -; d_gene: -; CDR3aa: CASSPQGVLTEAFF; CDR3nt: TGTGCCAGCAGCCCCCAGGGTGTTCTTACTGAAGCTTTCTTT
j_gene: TRBJ2-3; v_gene: TRBV5-1; abundance: -; d_gene: -; CDR3aa: CASSLASTDTQYF; CDR3nt: TGCGCCAGCAGCTTGGCTAGCACAGATACGCAGTATTTT
j_gene: TRBJ2-1; v_gene: TRBV4-1; abundance: -; d_gene: TRBD1; CDR3aa: CASQALGQGINEQFF; CDR3nt: TGCGCCAGCCAAGCCCTAGGACAGGGAATTAATGAGCAGTTCTTC
j_gene: TRBJ1-2; v_gene: TRBV19; abundance: -; d_gene: -; CDR3aa: CASENHWTSNYGYTF; CDR3nt: TGTGCCAGCGAAAATCATTGGACAAGTAACTATGGCTACACCTTC
j_gene: TRBJ1-6; v_gene: TRBV28; abundance: -; d_gene: TRBD1; CDR3aa: CASSLGTGGDSPLHF; CDR3nt: TGTGCCAGCAGTTTAGGAACAGGGGGCGATTCACCCCTCCACTTT
j_gene: TRBJ2-3; v_gene: TRBV6-4; abundance: -; d_gene: TRBD2; CDR3aa: CASISPGLAGGLTDTQYF; CDR3nt: TGTGCCAGCATTTCCCCGGGACTAGCGGGAGGTTTGACAGATACGCAGTATTTT
j_gene: TRBJ2-2; v_gene: TRBV2; abundance: once; d_gene: TRBD1; CDR3aa: CASSTDRVPGELFF; CDR3nt: TGTGCCAGCAGTACCGACAGGGTCCCCGGGGAGCTGTTTTTT
j_gene: TRBJ1-5; v_gene: TRBV28; abundance: -; d_gene: -; CDR3aa: CASTYSQKGAQPQHF; CDR3nt: TGTGCCAGCACCTACTCACAAAAAGGGGCTCAGCCCCAGCATTTT
j_gene: TRBJ2-5; v_gene: TRBV10-1; abundance: -; d_gene: -; CDR3aa: CASSPVGVGLRGVEEKETQYF; CDR3nt: TGCGCCAGCAGCCCCGTGGGGGTCGGACTACGAGGAGTTGAGGAGAAAGAGACCCAGTACTTC
j_gene: TRBJ2-1; v_gene: TRBV30; abundance: few; d_gene: TRBD2; CDR3aa: CAWSRQREDYNEQFF; CDR3nt: TGTGCCTGGAGCCGGCAGCGGGAAGACTACAATGAGCAGTTCTTC
j_gene: TRBJ1-6; v_gene: TRBV18; abundance: -; d_gene: -; CDR3aa: CASSPLDRENSPLHF; CDR3nt: TGTGCCAGCTCACCATTGGACAGAGAGAATTCACCCCTCCACTTT
j_gene: TRBJ2-7; v_gene: TRBV27; abundance: few; d_gene: -; CDR3aa: CASSLLRGYEQYF; CDR3nt: TGTGCCAGCAGTTTACTGAGGGGGTACGAGCAGTACTTC
j_gene: TRBJ2-1; v_gene: TRBV19; abundance: -; d_gene: TRBD2; CDR3aa: CASSPGLAGGRAYNEQFF; CDR3nt: TGTGCCAGTAGTCCGGGACTAGCGGGAGGGCGCGCCTACAATGAGCAGTTCTTC
j_gene: TRBJ1-1; v_gene: TRBV5-8; abundance: -; d_gene: -; CDR3aa: CASSTERSTEAFF; CDR3nt: TGTGCCAGCAGCACGGAGCGAAGCACTGAAGCTTTCTTT
j_gene: TRBJ2-3; v_gene: TRBV11-3; abundance: few; d_gene: TRBD2; CDR3aa: CASSLGSGSARDTQYF; CDR3nt: TGTGCCAGCAGCTTAGGAAGCGGGAGCGCGAGAGATACGCAGTATTTT
j_gene: TRBJ2-3; v_gene: TRBV19; abundance: -; d_gene: TRBD1; CDR3aa: CASSIQDRGTDTQYF; CDR3nt: TGTGCCAGTAGTATCCAGGACAGGGGAACAGATACGCAGTATTTT
j_gene: TRBJ1-2; v_gene: TRBV10-3; abundance: -; d_gene: TRBD1; CDR3aa: CAISETQQGGGYTF; CDR3nt: TGTGCCATCAGTGAGACTCAACAGGGGGGCGGCTACACCTTC
j_gene: TRBJ2-7; v_gene: TRBV6-1; abundance: -; d_gene: TRBD1; CDR3aa: CASSEWGQGISYEQYF; CDR3nt: TGTGCCAGCAGTGAATGGGGACAGGGCATCTCCTACGAGCAGTACTTC
j_gene: TRBJ1-1; v_gene: TRBV6-5; abundance: few; d_gene: TRBD1; CDR3aa: CASSYSGQGARFAFF; CDR3nt: TGTGCCAGCAGTTACTCTGGGCAGGGGGCGCGATTCGCTTTCTTT
j_gene: TRBJ2-3; v_gene: TRBV10-3; abundance: once; d_gene: -; CDR3aa: CAISESVAGTDTQYF; CDR3nt: TGTGCCATCAGTGAGTCTGTAGCGGGCACAGATACGCAGTATTTT
j_gene: TRBJ2-1; v_gene: TRBV14; abundance: -; d_gene: TRBD1; CDR3aa: CASSLDRAKGWEQFF; CDR3nt: TGTGCCAGCAGCCTGGACAGGGCAAAGGGGTGGGAGCAGTTCTTC
j_gene: TRBJ1-5; v_gene: TRBV7-6; abundance: few; d_gene: -; CDR3aa: CASSRGAGVSNQPQHF; CDR3nt: TGTGCCAGCTCGCGCGGGGCCGGCGTTAGCAATCAGCCCCAGCATTTT
j_gene: TRBJ2-7; v_gene: TRBV11-3; abundance: once; d_gene: -; CDR3aa: CASSSSLEQYF; CDR3nt: TGTGCCAGCAGCTCTAGCCTCGAGCAGTACTTC
j_gene: TRBJ2-5; v_gene: TRBV28; abundance: -; d_gene: TRBD2; CDR3aa: CASRTPGWTSGRAQETQYF; CDR3nt: TGTGCCAGCAGGACCCCCGGTTGGACTAGCGGGAGGGCCCAAGAGACCCAGTACTTC
j_gene: TRBJ2-2; v_gene: TRBV19; abundance: few; d_gene: -; CDR3aa: CASNFGRELFF; CDR3nt: TGTGCCAGTAACTTCGGGAGGGAGCTGTTTTTT
j_gene: TRBJ2-3; v_gene: TRBV29-1; abundance: -; d_gene: TRBD2; CDR3aa: CSVTSGRGSDTQYF; CDR3nt: TGCAGCGTAACTAGCGGGAGAGGTTCAGATACGCAGTATTTT
j_gene: TRBJ2-2; v_gene: TRBV14; abundance: -; d_gene: -; CDR3aa: CASGPRGGELFF; CDR3nt: TGTGCCAGCGGACCCCGGGGAGGGGAGCTGTTTTTT
j_gene: TRBJ2-7; v_gene: TRBV28; abundance: -; d_gene: -; CDR3aa: CASSFRHRRYEQYF; CDR3nt: TGTGCCAGCAGTTTCAGGCACAGACGGTACGAGCAGTACTTC
j_gene: TRBJ2-1; v_gene: TRBV5-6; abundance: -; d_gene: -; CDR3aa: CASSLRYNEQFF; CDR3nt: TGTGCCAGCAGCTTGCGTTACAATGAGCAGTTCTTC
j_gene: TRBJ2-5; v_gene: TRBV6-1; abundance: -; d_gene: TRBD1; CDR3aa: CASGPGDSFQETQYF; CDR3nt: TGTGCCAGCGGACCCGGGGACAGCTTTCAAGAGACCCAGTACTTC
j_gene: TRBJ2-7; v_gene: TRBV4-1; abundance: -; d_gene: TRBD2; CDR3aa: CASSQNNFSGRSSYEQYF; CDR3nt: TGCGCCAGCAGCCAAAACAACTTTAGCGGGAGGAGCTCCTACGAGCAGTACTTC
j_gene: TRBJ1-5; v_gene: TRBV4-1; abundance: -; d_gene: -; CDR3aa: CASSLGQRGQPQHF; CDR3nt: TGCGCCAGCAGCCTTGGACAGAGAGGGCAGCCCCAGCATTTT
j_gene: TRBJ2-2; v_gene: TRBV10-3; abundance: -; d_gene: TRBD2; CDR3aa: CAISAASGSGTGELFF; CDR3nt: TGTGCCATCAGTGCTGCTAGCGGGAGTGGGACCGGGGAGCTGTTTTTT
j_gene: TRBJ2-7; v_gene: TRBV5-1; abundance: -; d_gene: TRBD1; CDR3aa: CASSLTSQGAYEQYF; CDR3nt: TGCGCCAGCAGCTTGACCTCACAGGGGGCCTACGAGCAGTACTTC
j_gene: TRBJ1-5; v_gene: TRBV5-8; abundance: -; d_gene: -; CDR3aa: CASSLFGAADNQPQHF; CDR3nt: TGTGCCAGCAGCTTATTTGGGGCGGCTGACAATCAGCCCCAGCATTTT
j_gene: TRBJ2-2; v_gene: TRBV4-1; abundance: few; d_gene: -; CDR3aa: CASSPPAGELFF; CDR3nt: TGCGCCAGCAGCCCTCCGGCCGGGGAGCTGTTTTTT
j_gene: TRBJ1-2; v_gene: TRBV5-1; abundance: -; d_gene: -; CDR3aa: CASSLSGSVVSYYGYTF; CDR3nt: TGCGCCAGCAGCTTGTCGGGTTCGGTGGTGTCCTACTATGGCTACACCTTC
j_gene: TRBJ1-4; v_gene: TRBV6-5; abundance: few; d_gene: TRBD1; CDR3aa: CASSPGQAPNEKLFF; CDR3nt: TGTGCCAGCAGCCCGGGACAGGCTCCGAATGAAAAACTGTTTTTT
j_gene: TRBJ2-2; v_gene: TRBV9; abundance: once; d_gene: -; CDR3aa: CASSPRTLGAGELFF; CDR3nt: TGTGCCAGCAGCCCTCGGACGCTGGGAGCCGGGGAGCTGTTTTTT
j_gene: TRBJ2-7; v_gene: TRBV2; abundance: -; d_gene: -; CDR3aa: CATGLTYEQYF; CDR3nt: TGTGCCACCGGTCTTACCTACGAGCAGTACTTC
j_gene: TRBJ1-3; v_gene: TRBV30; abundance: -; d_gene: -; CDR3aa: CAWSTVSGNTIYF; CDR3nt: TGTGCCTGGAGTACGGTCTCTGGAAACACCATATATTTT
j_gene: TRBJ1-5; v_gene: TRBV5-1; abundance: medium-sized; d_gene: -; CDR3aa: CASSLWRGFWRSRPQHF; CDR3nt: TGCGCCAGCAGCCTATGGAGGGGCTTTTGGAGGAGTCGGCCCCAGCATTTT
j_gene: TRBJ2-1; v_gene: TRBV5-1; abundance: -; d_gene: -; CDR3aa: CASSLSIRGEQFF; CDR3nt: TGCGCCAGCAGCTTGAGCATCCGGGGGGAGCAGTTCTTC
j_gene: TRBJ2-5; v_gene: TRBV19; abundance: few; d_gene: -; CDR3aa: CASSGSGVRETQYF; CDR3nt: TGTGCCAGTAGCGGATCAGGGGTCCGAGAGACCCAGTACTTC
j_gene: TRBJ2-1; v_gene: TRBV19; abundance: -; d_gene: TRBD1; CDR3aa: CASSIGPPGQGANEQFF; CDR3nt: TGTGCCAGTAGTATAGGGCCGCCGGGACAGGGGGCCAATGAGCAGTTCTTC
j_gene: TRBJ1-5; v_gene: TRBV4-2; abundance: -; d_gene: -; CDR3aa: CASSQDTGSGQPQHF; CDR3nt: TGTGCCAGCAGCCAAGATACCGGGTCTGGGCAGCCCCAGCATTTT
j_gene: TRBJ1-2; v_gene: TRBV19; abundance: few; d_gene: TRBD1; CDR3aa: CASNTGQGAFYGYTF; CDR3nt: TGTGCCAGTAACACAGGACAGGGGGCCTTCTATGGCTACACCTTC
j_gene: TRBJ2-5; v_gene: TRBV11-2; abundance: few; d_gene: TRBD1; CDR3aa: CASSSDREETQYF; CDR3nt: TGTGCCAGCAGCTCGGACAGGGAAGAGACCCAGTACTTC
j_gene: TRBJ1-3; v_gene: TRBV13; abundance: -; d_gene: TRBD1; CDR3aa: CASRRTGLFGNTIYF; CDR3nt: TGTGCCAGCAGGCGGACAGGCTTGTTTGGAAACACCATATATTTT
j_gene: TRBJ1-2; v_gene: TRBV5-1; abundance: -; d_gene: -; CDR3aa: CASSLGFGESSYGYTF; CDR3nt: TGCGCCAGCAGCTTGGGGTTTGGGGAGTCCTCCTATGGCTACACCTTC
j_gene: TRBJ1-5; v_gene: TRBV28; abundance: -; d_gene: -; CDR3aa: CASTSPSRRANQPQHF; CDR3nt: TGTGCCAGCACTTCCCCGTCCAGGAGGGCCAATCAGCCCCAGCATTTT
j_gene: TRBJ2-7; v_gene: TRBV5-1; abundance: -; d_gene: TRBD1; CDR3aa: CASSLVGGSNEQYF; CDR3nt: TGCGCCAGCAGCTTGGTAGGGGGCTCGAACGAGCAGTACTTC
j_gene: TRBJ1-1; v_gene: TRBV19; abundance: -; d_gene: -; CDR3aa: CASSLLRGGNPEAFF; CDR3nt: TGTGCCAGTAGCCTCTTACGAGGTGGTAACCCTGAAGCTTTCTTT